A single sample is the source of the 11 T cell receptor beta chains below, sequenced in a study of shared clonotypes between healthy human individuals. TCRdb's table, derived via immunoSEQ multiplex PCR, lists solely in-frame clones and lacks some. The sample contains 2 million or so clones, 95% of which appear only once. The sequenced material came from naive CD4+ T cells sorted from blood. This sample's subset: CD45RA+ positively selected. The receptors were sampled from a man aged 18 to 30 in good health.

The rearrangement joins TRBV6-6 to TRBJ1-4; D is unresolved. The length of the CDR3 is 15 residues. The V end was cut by 0 bases, the J end by 8 bases, with 13 bases between. The V gene's germline CDR1 is MNHNY and CDR2 SVGAGI (reference sequence). CDR3 nucleotides: TGTGCCAGCAGTTACTCGCGGTTAGGACCCGAAAAACTGTTTTTT. Translated, it gives CASSYSRLGPEKLFF.

The chain recombines TRBV6-4 with TRBJ1-6; TRBD1 aligns across 9 bases. The CDR3 contains 14 residues. With 6 bases clipped from V and 9 bases from J, the junction kept 6 bases outside the gene matches. CDR1 is MRHNA, CDR2 SNTAGT, per germline. Here the CDR3 reads CASSATGGGSPLHF. CDR3 bases: TGTGCCAGCAGCGCGACAGGGGGTGGTTCACCCCTCCACTTT.

The chain joins TRBV7-2 to TRBJ1-5, with unresolved D. The germline V gene has CDR1 SGHTA and CDR2 FQGNSA. The CDR3 length is 16 residues. V lost 5 bases, J lost 0 bases, and 14 bases lay in between. For the CDR3, the DNA is TGTGCCAGCAGCGTCGTGTCAGGTGTTAGCAATCAGCCCCAGCATTTT. Encoded protein: CASSVVSGVSNQPQHF.

The rearrangement links TRBV5-1 to TRBJ1-4; D is unresolved. V lost 0 bases and J 7 bases, leaving 13 bases between the germline ends. This CDR3 region has 15 residues. CDR1 and CDR2 (germline): SGHRS, YFSETQ. The CDR3, as DNA: TGCGCCAGCAGCTTGGCCGTGGGGTTTAGTGAAAAACTGTTTTTT. Its protein is CASSLAVGFSEKLFF. The full variable domain, its missing parts supplied by reference TRBV5-1 and TRBJ1-4, is KAGVTQTPRYLIKTRGQQVTLSCSPISGHRSVSWYQQTPGQGLQFLFEYFSETQRNKGNFPGRFSGRQFSNSRSEMNVSTLELGDSALYLCASSLAVGFSEKLFFGSGTQLSVL.

The V gene is TRBV19, the J gene TRBJ2-7; D call uncertain. The germline V and J ends were trimmed by 5 bases and 5 bases, with 13 bases remaining between them. Germline CDR1 and CDR2: LNHDA and SQIVND (reference sequence). The CDR3 totals 13 residues. The CDR3 DNA follows: TGTGCCAGTAGTTTGAGACTGACGGACGAGCAGTACTTC. Translation gives CASSLRLTDEQYF.

As for this clone: The sample has other DNA sequences that encode this CDR3 too. J is TRBJ2-7 and V is TRBV18; 15 bases match TRBD2. V dropped 3 bases and J dropped 4; count of bases not matched to a gene: 1. CDR1 and CDR2 (germline): KGHSH, LQKENI. The CDR3 has 15 residues. CDR3 nucleotide sequence: TGTGCCAGCTCACCTGGGACTAGCGGGGGGTACGAGCAGTACTTC. Encoded protein: CASSPGTSGGYEQYF.

This chain joins TRBV7-6 and TRBJ2-6; no reliable D call. CDR3 length: 15 residues. The V gene's germline CDR1 is SGHVS and CDR2 FNYEAQ. Deletions cut 4 bases from V and 2 bases from J, with 9 bases between. CDR3 nucleotide sequence: TGTGCCAGCAGCTCATTCAGGACTGGGGCCAACGTCCTGACTTTC. This translates into CASSSFRTGANVLTF. The full variable domain, rest sourced from reference TRBV7-6 and TRBJ2-6, is GAGVSQSPRYKVTKRGQDVALRCDPISGHVSLYWYRQALGQGPEFLTYFNYEAQQDKSGLPNDRFSAERPEGSISTLTIQRTEQRDSAMYRCASSSFRTGANVLTFGAGSRLTVL.

The V and J genes are TRBV5-1 and TRBJ2-7, with TRBD1 matching over 8 bases. The CDR3 is made up of 17 amino acids. The V and J ends lost 3 bases and 7 bases, in that order; junction bases with no gene match: 18. The germline V gene has CDR1 SGHRS and CDR2 YFSETQ. CDR3 amino acids: CASSSGPGGPWLLEQYF. The CDR3 DNA reads TGCGCCAGCAGCTCGGGCCCAGGGGGCCCCTGGCTTTTGGAGCAGTACTTC. Full variable domain (outside the CDR3, taken from reference TRBV5-1 and TRBJ2-7): KAGVTQTPRYLIKTRGQQVTLSCSPISGHRSVSWYQQTPGQGLQFLFEYFSETQRNKGNFPGRFSGRQFSNSRSEMNVSTLELGDSALYLCASSSGPGGPWLLEQYFGPGTRLTVT.

The chain couples TRBV6-1 to TRBJ1-1; 8 bases align to TRBD1. The CDR3 totals 15 residues. V lost 6 bases and J lost 3; bases outside the gene matches: 9. Germline V gene sequence: CDR1 MNHNS, CDR2 SASEGT. The CDR3 DNA follows: TGTGCCAGCAGGGGACAGGCCCTACGGGACACTGAAGCTTTCTTT. This encodes CASRGQALRDTEAFF.

This clone occurred once. The chain has TRBV2 and TRBJ2-7, with 8 bases aligning to TRBD2. V was clipped by 6 bases and J by 5 bases; unmatched bases: 3. The CDR3 contains 12 residues. Germline lookup yields CDR1 SNHLY and CDR2 FYNNEI. The CDR3 protein is CASRIAGNEQYF. The CDR3 DNA reads TGTGCCAGCAGGATAGCGGGGAACGAGCAGTACTTC.

This clone was observed once. The chain combines TRBV18 with TRBJ2-2; TRBD2 is a possible D gene (5 bases). Per germline, CDR1 KGHSH and CDR2 LQKENI. Deletions cut 1 base from V and 4 bases from J, with 10 bases between. This CDR3 contains 15 residues. CDR3 in DNA: TGTGCCAGCTCACCACTTTCGGGAATCACCGGGGAGCTGTTTTTT. This encodes CASSPLSGITGELFF. The whole variable domain, filled in from reference TRBV18 and TRBJ2-2, reads NAGVMQNPRHLVRRRGQEARLRCSPMKGHSHVYWYRQLPEEGLKFMVYLQKENIIDESGMPKERFSAEFPKEGPSILRIQQVVRGDSAAYFCASSPLSGITGELFFGEGSRLTVL.